These T cell receptor beta chains were read from a single sample in a study of Graves' ophthalmopathy and Graves' hyperthyroidism. TCRdb used MiXCR to reprocess the multiplex PCR reads, holding one entry per CDR3 protein. The sample has about 390,000 distinct CDR3 sequences; 15% to 20% are singletons. The sample was peripheral blood. These receptors originate from an adult woman with stable Graves' hyperthyroidism. Each CDR3 is given with its conserved first and last residue. Each record gives: V gene, D gene, clone size, J gene, CDR3 DNA, CDR3 protein. The D gene is left open where the match is weak. Some rows have no size entry. The others give once, few or many, or a class for an expanded clone.

TRBV20-1	TRBD2	.	TRBJ2-2	TGCAGTGCTAGCTTTCTAGCGGGAGTCTCCGGGGAGCTGTTTTTT	CSASFLAGVSGELFF
TRBV4-1	.	many	TRBJ2-2	TGCGCCAGCAGCCAAGTGGGGGCGGGGGAGCTGTTTTTT	CASSQVGAGELFF
TRBV18	.	few	TRBJ2-7	TGTGCCAGCTCACCGGGAACAGCGACGAGATACGAGCAGTACTTC	CASSPGTATRYEQYF
TRBV12-3/TRBV12-4	.	many	TRBJ2-4	TGTGCCAGCAGTCCTACTACAGGGAGTTCCAAAAACATTCAGTACTTC	CASSPTTGSSKNIQYF
TRBV28	TRBD1	many	TRBJ1-1	TGTGCCAGCAGTTCACAGGGGAGCGACACTGAAGCTTTCTTT	CASSSQGSDTEAFF
TRBV7-2	TRBD1	.	TRBJ2-5	TGTGCCAGCACCACACCAGGGGGCAGAGAGACCCAGTACTTC	CASTTPGGRETQYF
TRBV20-1	TRBD1	many	TRBJ2-7	TGCAGTGCTCGACCCGGGGACAGGGAAAGTGGCGAGCAGTACTTC	CSARPGDRESGEQYF
TRBV6-5	TRBD2	many	TRBJ2-7	TGTGCCAGCAGTTACTCGGGGACTAGCGGGAGGGCCCACGAGCAGTACTTC	CASSYSGTSGRAHEQYF
TRBV6-5	.	.	TRBJ1-1	TGTGCCAGCAGTTACGGGACGGCGGGTAACACTGAAGCTTTCTTT	CASSYGTAGNTEAFF
TRBV2	.	many	TRBJ2-6	TGTGCCTTTGTCTCTGGGGCCAACGTCCTGACTTTC	CAFVSGANVLTF
TRBV24-1	TRBD1	many	TRBJ1-5	TGTGCCACCAGTCCCGGGACAGGGAGGTATCAGCCCCAGCATTTT	CATSPGTGRYQPQHF
TRBV27	.	many	TRBJ2-5	TGTGCCAGCCGCGGCAGGCATGAGACCCAGTACTTC	CASRGRHETQYF
TRBV29-1	.	many	TRBJ1-1	TGCAGCACATTTGTACAGGGAGGCACTGAAGCTTTCTTT	CSTFVQGGTEAFF
TRBV6-5	.	many	TRBJ2-3	TGTGCCAGCAGTTACTCTAACCCAGTCGATACGCAGTATTTT	CASSYSNPVDTQYF
TRBV12-3/TRBV12-4	.	many	TRBJ2-4	TGTGCCAGCAGTACCCCGAAGGGGCTAACGGGACTAGCCAAAAACATTCAGTACTTC	CASSTPKGLTGLAKNIQYF
TRBV6-1	TRBD1	many	TRBJ2-7	TGTGCCAGCAGTGAATGGGGACAGGGGATTGTCGAGCAGTACTTC	CASSEWGQGIVEQYF
TRBV12-3/TRBV12-4	.	many	TRBJ2-4	TGTGCCAGCAGTTTAGCCCTCTTTGGGGGAGAGGGCATTAAGTACTTC	CASSLALFGGEGIKYF
TRBV12-3/TRBV12-4	TRBD2	many	TRBJ2-7	TGTGCCAGCAGTTTAGCGCTAGCGGGAAGGGGGTACGAGCAGTACTTC	CASSLALAGRGYEQYF
TRBV27	.	.	TRBJ2-7	TGTGCCAGCTCCCTAGGGACACCTAACTCCTACGAGCAGTACTTC	CASSLGTPNSYEQYF
TRBV7-2	TRBD1	many	TRBJ1-5	TGTGCCAGCAGCTTAGGAACAGGGGAGGCGAATCAGCCCCAGCATTTT	CASSLGTGEANQPQHF
TRBV6-5	.	.	TRBJ2-7	TGTGCCAGCAGTTACGGAGGGGGCAAATACGAGCAGTACTTC	CASSYGGGKYEQYF
TRBV28	.	many	TRBJ1-2	TGTGCCAGCAGTTTATACCCTTATGGCTACACCTTC	CASSLYPYGYTF
TRBV19	TRBD1	many	TRBJ1-1	TGTGCCAGTGGACAGGGGGCGCTCACTGAAGCTTTCTTT	CASGQGALTEAFF
TRBV7-9	.	few	TRBJ2-7	TGTGCCAGCAGATTCGGCGGTGGCGAGCAGTACTTC	CASRFGGGEQYF
TRBV7-3	TRBD1	many	TRBJ1-3	TGTGCCAGCAGCCAAGGCCCCGACAGGGGAGGAAACACCATATATTTT	CASSQGPDRGGNTIYF
TRBV6-1	.	many	TRBJ2-2	TGTGCCAGCAGCTCTGGGGTCTACACCGGGGAGCTGTTTTTT	CASSSGVYTGELFF
TRBV27	.	many	TRBJ1-5	TGTGCCAGCACAAGGTTGGCACCCCAGCATTTT	CASTRLAPQHF
TRBV5-1	TRBD1	.	TRBJ1-6	TGCGCCAGCAGCTCCTATACCGGGACAGACAATTCACCCCTCCACTTT	CASSSYTGTDNSPLHF
TRBV19	.	.	TRBJ1-1	TGTGCCAGTAGTACCGGGACGACCCTTGAAGCTTTCTTT	CASSTGTTLEAFF
TRBV28	.	many	TRBJ2-4	TGTGCCAGCAGTTTATGGCGGACTTTAGCCAAAAACATTCAGTACTTC	CASSLWRTLAKNIQYF
TRBV28	TRBD2	many	TRBJ2-7	TGTGCCAGCAGTTTGTCTTCTGCTTGGACTAGCGGGAGGTCCGAGCAGTACTTC	CASSLSSAWTSGRSEQYF
TRBV6-1	.	many	TRBJ1-1	TGTGCCAGCAGTGAGATTACAGCTTTCACTGAAGCTTTCTTT	CASSEITAFTEAFF
TRBV20-1	.	many	TRBJ1-1	TGCAGTGCTAGACCGGCGGACGTGGGCACTGAAGCTTTCTTT	CSARPADVGTEAFF
TRBV28	.	many	TRBJ1-5	TGTGCCAGCAGTTGGCTGGGTGGAGGGCGCAATCAGCCCCAGCATTTT	CASSWLGGGRNQPQHF
TRBV3-1	.	many	TRBJ1-1	TGTGCCAGCAGCCACACAGGAACTATTGCGCTTTTT	CASSHTGTIALF
TRBV3-1	TRBD1	.	TRBJ1-2	TGTGCCAGCAGCCAAGAAGGACAGGACTTCTATGGCTACACCTTC	CASSQEGQDFYGYTF
TRBV30	TRBD1	few	TRBJ2-7	TGTGCCTGGAGTGGGGGACAGGGGGCCGACGAGCAGTACTTC	CAWSGGQGADEQYF
TRBV20-1	TRBD2	many	TRBJ2-5	TGCAGTGCGGGACTAGCGAGAGCAGAGACCCAGTACTTC	CSAGLARAETQYF
TRBV28	.	many	TRBJ1-2	TGTGCCAGCAAACCGCTGACAGGTGGCTACACCTTC	CASKPLTGGYTF
TRBV10-2	.	.	TRBJ1-2	TGCGCCGGCAGTGAGCCACCGGGGGCCCCGAGGATGTGTGGCTACACCTTC	CAGSEPPGAPRMCGYTF
TRBV12-3/TRBV12-4	TRBD2	many	TRBJ2-7	TGTGCCAGCAGTTTAGGTGTTGGGGCTAGCGGGAGTCTCCACGAGCAGTACTTC	CASSLGVGASGSLHEQYF
TRBV30	.	many	TRBJ2-7	TGTGCCTGGAGTGTTGGACTCTCCTACGAGCAGTACTTC	CAWSVGLSYEQYF